What follows are 3 T cell receptor beta chains derived from one specimen sequenced in a study of a mutant IDH1 vaccine in newly diagnosed glioma. The protocol was immunoSEQ multiplex PCR, while the TCRdb copy is restricted to in-frame clones and leaves out a portion. The sample consists of about 50,000 clones, roughly 80% of them appearing once. Time point here: week 47, end of study. Vaccinated patients received 300 ug of mutant IDH1 20-mer peptide per dose, with topical imiquimod. The antigens of these receptors remain unknown. This specimen was PBMCs, taken from a glioma patient whose treatment included an IDH1 peptide vaccine. These receptor sequences come from a man between 50 and 59 years old with glioma.

The chain uses TRBV4-1 and TRBJ1-4; no reliable D call. V shed 1 base and J shed 3 bases, with 9 bases lying between them. The germline gives CDR1 MGHRA, CDR2 YSYEKL. The CDR3 length is 15 residues. The CDR3 region has the DNA TGCGCCAGCAGCCAAGGGAGACAATCTAATGAAAAACTGTTTTTT. Translated: CASSQGRQSNEKLFF.

V and J are TRBV9 and TRBJ1-2; D gene ambiguous. Trimming took off 4 bases at V and 2 bases at J, with 21 bases between the two ends. The germline V gene encodes CDR1 SGDLS and CDR2 YYNGEE. There are 17 residues in the CDR3. This CDR3 reads CASSPPVGLRINYGYTF. DNA for the CDR3: TGTGCCAGCAGCCCCCCCGTCGGACTTCGGATCAACTATGGCTACACCTTC.

This clone was found once. Other DNA sequences in the same sample also yield this CDR3. The chain couples TRBV29-1 to TRBJ1-1; D uncertain. The CDR3 extends over 11 amino acids. CDR1 is SQVTM, CDR2 ANQGSEA, per germline. The V and J ends lost 1 base and 1 base respectively, with 1 base between them. The CDR3 sequence: CSVEGNTEAFF. CDR3 sequence (DNA): TGCAGCGTTGAAGGGAACACTGAAGCTTTCTTT.